This section outlines one TCR beta chain sequence together with its context. The antigen it recognizes is unknown. No base quality values were provided; no much bigger clone lies one nucleotide off. This specimen belongs to a study of blood T cell repertoires in COVID-19 (dated by TCRdb to about 2020). Broadly, across the study: Samples from collaborators originated in the United States, Italy and Spain and spanned both the acute and convalescent phases of COVID-19. The prospective study material was composed of cDNA or gDNA derived from T cells, B-cell-depleted T cells, or PBMCs. Subjects who had been exposed to COVID-19, were actively infected with it, or had recovered from it provided the deeply sampled blood TCRbeta repertoires that made up the dataset. The repertoires were released in a freely available public database meant as a resource for research on the immune response to SARS-CoV-2. Samples came from the ongoing ImmuneRACE study (first 160 participants) plus 1,254 subjects from 6 global collaborators. Sample metadata almost always included a de-identified subject ID, COVID-19 status, age in years and sex. HLA class I and class II types, where available, came from metadata supplied by the sample provider rather than from assay-based typing. Paper-wide results and their limitations: Clinical and demographic metadata were provided uncurated, with the amount varying by source and participant.

As encoded in the germline V gene (reference sequence), CDR1 is LNHDA while CDR2 is SQIVND. CDR3 length: 15 amino acids, cysteine to phenylalanine. Kept here is only the CDR3 DNA, which spans 45 bases and is read in frame from base 1. The junction shows trimming of 3 bases on V and 6 bases on J, and the gene matches do not reach 4 bases of it. The immunoSEQ Assay, a bias-controlled multiplex PCR, was used to amplify TCRbeta CDR3 regions from genomic DNA. Turning to the authors' computational methods: Within the assay, amplification of reference gene primers was used to estimate how many nucleated cells each sample contained. Sequence reads were collapsed and filtered to measure the absolute abundance of every unique TCRbeta CDR3 rearrangement. For each sample, productive Simpson clonality was calculated by taking the square root of Simpson's diversity index across productive rearrangements. Drawn from immuneACCESS, this table holds only the in-frame rearrangements with V and J called that TCRdb kept. Clones are partly lost; checked studies trace under half to an unresolved V gene and leave the rest unexplained. V and J calls and clone size are copied from that table; D and trimming were computed from the DNA. The sample contains approximately 210,000 clones, 80% to 85% of them found a single time. The ten largest clonotypes hold approximately 9% of the sample.

Participants in the prospective study were enrolled through a virtual design, were aged 18 to 89 years, and lived in 24 United States geographic areas. In the prospective study, participants were assigned to cohorts based on the clinical history participants reported in a screening survey and a study questionnaire. Each participant in the prospective study had whole blood, serum and a nasopharyngeal or oropharyngeal swab collected by mobile phlebotomists. Over an approximately 2-month period, participants in the prospective study had the option of providing additional blood draws and questionnaires. Blood samples from the prospective study were shipped frozen or at room temperature prior to DNA extraction.

In this chain, TRBV19 is recombined with TRBJ1-5, and 11 junctional nucleotides match TRBD1. The sequence was obtained from a woman aged 45-65 years with acute COVID-19. Material: PBMCs or T cells enriched from blood (not recorded which). The nucleotide sequence is TGTGCCAGTAGTATGGGACAGGGGGTGCTTCAGCCCCAGCATTTT. The encoded protein is CASSMGQGVLQPQHF.